Listed below are T cell receptor beta chains from one sample, sequenced in a study of control samples from healthy donors and cancer patients. The table came from immunoSEQ multiplex PCR; TCRdb's copy has only in-frame clones and leaves some out. Counted here are approximately 150,000 clones, almost 90% occurring once; the ten biggest clones make up approximately 1.6%. The sequenced sample consisted of blood. The receptors come from a man aged 18-30 years in good health. The CDR3 runs from the conserved cysteine through the conserved F or W. D genes are given only for firm matches. Size tells how often a clone was seen (once, few, many) or the class of an expanded clone, and some rows leave it out.

V gene	D gene	clone size	J gene	CDR3 DNA	CDR3 protein
TRBV7-2	NA	NA	TRBJ1-1	TGTGCCAGCAGCCGACTGAACACTGAAGCTTTCTTT	CASSRLNTEAFF
TRBV29-1	NA	NA	TRBJ2-7	TGCAGCGTTGTTAGCGTTCGCGAGCAGTACTTC	CSVVSVREQYF
TRBV7-9	NA	NA	TRBJ2-6	TGTGCCAGCAGCTACCCAGGGGGGGACTCTGGGGCCAACGTCCTGACTTTC	CASSYPGGDSGANVLTF
TRBV5-5	NA	NA	TRBJ1-1	TGTGCCAGCAGCGGAAGACAGGTGAACACTGAAGCTTTCTTT	CASSGRQVNTEAFF
TRBV6-6	TRBD2	NA	TRBJ2-1	TGTGCCAGCAGTTACTCGAGACTAGCGGGGGGAAACGAGCAGTTCTTC	CASSYSRLAGGNEQFF
TRBV5-1	NA	NA	TRBJ2-5	TGCGCCAGCAGCTTGGCGGGACTCCGAGGAAATCCCCAAGAGACCCAGTACTTC	CASSLAGLRGNPQETQYF
TRBV6-1	NA	NA	TRBJ1-3	TGTGCCAGCAGTGAAGCCGGGCCCTCTGGAAACACCATATATTTT	CASSEAGPSGNTIYF
TRBV4-3	NA	NA	TRBJ2-1	TGCGCCAGCAGCCCAGGCGAGGGCTCGAGGAATGAGCAGTTCTTC	CASSPGEGSRNEQFF
TRBV4-3	NA	NA	TRBJ1-2	TGCGCCAGCAGCCAAGGGACGGGCTCTAACTATGGCTACACCTTC	CASSQGTGSNYGYTF
TRBV6-5	NA	NA	TRBJ1-1	TGTGCCAGCAGATCGACCTCCGAAGCTTTCTTT	CASRSTSEAFF
TRBV7-8	TRBD2	NA	TRBJ2-1	TGTGCCAGCAGCCGGCCGGGGGGGGCAGGATACAATGAGCAGTTCTTC	CASSRPGGAGYNEQFF
TRBV19	TRBD2	NA	TRBJ2-3	TGTGCCAGTAGAGGACAGGGGCGCAAGACTAGCGGGGGGTTCTTCACAGATACGCAGTATTTT	CASRGQGRKTSGGFFTDTQYF
TRBV10-1	NA	once	TRBJ2-7	TGCGCCAGCAGTCGATCGGCAGGGGAATCCTACGAGCAGTACTTC	CASSRSAGESYEQYF
TRBV27	NA	NA	TRBJ2-1	TGTGCCAGCAGAGTGAGGGGAGGATACAATGAGCAGTTCTTC	CASRVRGGYNEQFF
TRBV19	NA	once	TRBJ1-3	TGTGCCAGTAGGCGGACCGGGGAAGGAAACACCATATATTTT	CASRRTGEGNTIYF
TRBV28	NA	NA	TRBJ2-3	TGTGCCAGCAGTTTAAGAGGGAATCGGGTAGATACGCAGTATTTT	CASSLRGNRVDTQYF
TRBV6-1	NA	NA	TRBJ1-2	TGTGCCAGCAGTGACAAAGGGTATGGCTACACCTTC	CASSDKGYGYTF
TRBV7-8	TRBD1	NA	TRBJ2-7	TGTGCCTCGGGGATCGGGACAGGGGTCTACGAGCAGTACTTC	CASGIGTGVYEQYF
TRBV14	TRBD1	NA	TRBJ2-5	TGTGCCAGCAGCCAGGGGGACAGACCGAAAGAGACCCAGTACTTC	CASSQGDRPKETQYF
TRBV9	NA	NA	TRBJ1-2	TGTGCCAGCAGCGTACGGGGGGCCGGTAGCTATGGCTACACCTTC	CASSVRGAGSYGYTF
TRBV20-1	TRBD2	NA	TRBJ2-1	TGCAGTGCTAGTTCCAGCGGGGGCCACAATGAGCAGTTCTTC	CSASSSGGHNEQFF
TRBV7-8	NA	once	TRBJ1-1	TGTGCCAGCAGCCGAGCGGGGTCGGGAACTGAAGCTTTCTTT	CASSRAGSGTEAFF
TRBV15	TRBD1	NA	TRBJ2-2	TGTGCCACCAGCAGCCCTGGGACAGACTACACCGGGGAGCTGTTTTTT	CATSSPGTDYTGELFF
TRBV27	TRBD2	NA	TRBJ2-5	TGTGCCAGCAGTTCCCGGGGACTAGCTGGGGAGACCCAGTACTTC	CASSSRGLAGETQYF
TRBV28	TRBD1	NA	TRBJ1-1	TGTGCCAGCAGTGAGCTGACAGGGTCGAGCACTGAAGCTTTCTTT	CASSELTGSSTEAFF
TRBV9	TRBD1	once	TRBJ2-6	TGTGCCAGCAGCTTTCCCGGGACAGCAACCTCTGGGGCCAACGTCCTGACTTTC	CASSFPGTATSGANVLTF
TRBV5-8	NA	NA	TRBJ1-2	TGTGCCAGCAGCTTGACAGGCTCCCACACTTATGGCTACACCTTC	CASSLTGSHTYGYTF
TRBV19	TRBD1	NA	TRBJ1-2	TGTGCCAGTAGCCGAACAGGGGGCGTCTATGGCTACACCTTC	CASSRTGGVYGYTF
TRBV12-3/TRBV12-4	NA	NA	TRBJ2-5	TGTGCCAGCAGCCTAGGAAGTACGGAGACCCAGTACTTC	CASSLGSTETQYF
TRBV6-5	NA	NA	TRBJ2-3	TGTGCCAGCAGTTCCGACTGGGAGGCAGATACGCAGTATTTT	CASSSDWEADTQYF
TRBV6-2/TRBV6-3	NA	NA	TRBJ1-4	TGTGCCAGCAGTTACGGGGCAACAACTAATGAAAAACTGTTTTTT	CASSYGATTNEKLFF
TRBV9	TRBD1	NA	TRBJ1-5	TGTGCCAGCAGCGTAGGACAGGGGGGCAATCAGCCCCAGCATTTT	CASSVGQGGNQPQHF
TRBV25-1	NA	NA	TRBJ2-5	TGTGCCAGCAGTGAATACAGTAACCAAGAGACCCAGTACTTC	CASSEYSNQETQYF
TRBV6-5	NA	NA	TRBJ1-2	TGTGCCAGCAGCGCTCCGGGACTAGCCTATGGCTACACCTTC	CASSAPGLAYGYTF
TRBV15	NA	NA	TRBJ1-6	TGTGCCACCAGCAGGGCTTATAATTCACCCCTCCACTTT	CATSRAYNSPLHF
TRBV28	NA	few	TRBJ1-3	TGTGCCAGCAGTTCCCAGGACGGGCGCTCTGGAAACACCATATATTTT	CASSSQDGRSGNTIYF
TRBV15	NA	NA	TRBJ2-3	TGTGCCACCAGCAGGTTCCGGGGGACAGATACGCAGTATTTT	CATSRFRGTDTQYF
TRBV11-2	NA	few	TRBJ1-6	TGTGCCAGCAGCTTAGCCACTAGGCCTGGGGATTCACCCCTCCACTTT	CASSLATRPGDSPLHF
TRBV7-3	TRBD1	NA	TRBJ2-1	TGTGCCAGCAGCGGCGGGACAGGTTATAACAATGAGCAGTTCTTC	CASSGGTGYNNEQFF
TRBV6-5	TRBD2	NA	TRBJ2-3	TGTGCCAGCAGTTACGACCGGGGGGGCACAGATACGCAGTATTTT	CASSYDRGGTDTQYF
TRBV7-8	TRBD2	NA	TRBJ2-5	TGTGCCAGCAGCTTACAGGCTAGCGGGTCCCAAGAGACCCAGTACTTC	CASSLQASGSQETQYF
TRBV6-5	NA	NA	TRBJ2-1	TGTGCCAGCGGTTCTGGGGGCAGCTCCTACAATGAGCAGTTCTTC	CASGSGGSSYNEQFF
TRBV7-8	NA	NA	TRBJ1-4	TGTGCCAGCAGCTTAGTTGTCGGGACCGCGGTAACGGAAAAACTGTTTTTT	CASSLVVGTAVTEKLFF
TRBV7-8	NA	NA	TRBJ2-6	TGTGCCAGCAGCTCCTCCCACAGAACTGGGGCCAACGTCCTGACTTTC	CASSSSHRTGANVLTF
TRBV12-3/TRBV12-4	TRBD1	NA	TRBJ1-4	TGTGCCAGCAGCCCAGGGGGCTGGGAAAAACTGTTTTTT	CASSPGGWEKLFF
TRBV30	TRBD1	NA	TRBJ2-7	TGTGCCTGGAGCGGCACAGGGGTGAGGGCCTACGAGCAGTACTTC	CAWSGTGVRAYEQYF
TRBV7-7	NA	NA	TRBJ1-4	TGTGCCAGCAGGACCCCGGGACCGCCTAATGAAAAACTGTTTTTT	CASRTPGPPNEKLFF
TRBV6-2/TRBV6-3	TRBD1	NA	TRBJ2-2	TGTGCCAGCAGTTATCATGGACCGGGACAGGGTTCCACCGGGGAGCTGTTTTTT	CASSYHGPGQGSTGELFF
TRBV5-6	NA	NA	TRBJ1-6	TGTGCCAGCAGCTTGGGGAATTCACCCCTCCACTTT	CASSLGNSPLHF
TRBV19	TRBD1	once	TRBJ1-1	TGTGCCAGTAGTAACCCGGGACAGGGGGCGAAGACTGAAGCTTTCTTT	CASSNPGQGAKTEAFF
TRBV6-5	NA	NA	TRBJ2-7	TGTGCCAGCTGGGGAAGTTCCTACGAGCAGTACTTC	CASWGSSYEQYF
TRBV3-1/TRBV3-2	NA	NA	TRBJ2-6	TGTGCCAGCAGCCAAGGGTGGACTGGGGGGATTCAGGGTAGCCTGACTTTC	CASSQGWTGGIQGSLTF
TRBV12-3/TRBV12-4	NA	once	TRBJ1-4	TGTGCCAGCAGTTTAGCACAGGGAGGAAAACTGTTTTTT	CASSLAQGGKLFF
TRBV6-5	TRBD1	NA	TRBJ1-2	TGTGCCAGCAGTTATTCAACAGGGGGCGGTGGCTACACCTTC	CASSYSTGGGGYTF
TRBV19	TRBD1	NA	TRBJ1-1	TGTGCCAGTAGTACGCCAGACAGGGTGGGGAACACTGAAGCTTTCTTT	CASSTPDRVGNTEAFF